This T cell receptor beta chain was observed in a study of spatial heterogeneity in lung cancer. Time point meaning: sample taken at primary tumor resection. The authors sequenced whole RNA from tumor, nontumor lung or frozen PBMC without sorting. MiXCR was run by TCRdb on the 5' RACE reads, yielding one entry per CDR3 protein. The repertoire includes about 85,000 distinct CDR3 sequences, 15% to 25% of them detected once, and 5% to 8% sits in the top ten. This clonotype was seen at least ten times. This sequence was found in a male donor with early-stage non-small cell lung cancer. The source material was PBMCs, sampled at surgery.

The CDR3: CASSLSAGGGSDTQYF. As DNA, the CDR3 is TGTGCCAGCAGCTTATCTGCAGGGGGCGGGTCAGATACGCAGTATTTT. The rearrangement joins TRBV7-6 to TRBJ2-3; 8 nucleotides agree with TRBD1. Germline V lookup: CDR1 SGHVS, CDR2 FNYEAQ. The CDR3 runs to 16 residues. Trimming removed 2 bases from V and 4 bases from J; junction bases left unmatched: 8.